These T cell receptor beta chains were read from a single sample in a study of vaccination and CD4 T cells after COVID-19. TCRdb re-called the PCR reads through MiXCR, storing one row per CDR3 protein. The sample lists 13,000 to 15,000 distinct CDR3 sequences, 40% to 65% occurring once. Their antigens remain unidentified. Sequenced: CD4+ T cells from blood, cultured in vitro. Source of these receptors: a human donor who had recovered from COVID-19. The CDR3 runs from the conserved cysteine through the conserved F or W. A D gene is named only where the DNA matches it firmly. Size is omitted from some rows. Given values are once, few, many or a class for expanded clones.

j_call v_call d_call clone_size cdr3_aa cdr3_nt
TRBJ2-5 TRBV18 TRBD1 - CASSPLGQQETQYF TGTGCCAGCTCACCACTGGGACAGCAAGAGACCCAGTACTTC
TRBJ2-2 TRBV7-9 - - CASSLGAWDTGELFF TGTGCCAGCAGCTTAGGGGCATGGGACACCGGGGAGCTGTTTTTT
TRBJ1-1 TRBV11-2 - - CASSLDIAGGAEAFF TGTGCCAGCAGCTTAGATATTGCGGGTGGAGCAGAAGCTTTCTTT
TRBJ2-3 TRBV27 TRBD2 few CASSPLGIAGDTDTQYF TGTGCCAGCAGTCCCCTTGGAATAGCGGGGGACACAGATACGCAGTATTTT
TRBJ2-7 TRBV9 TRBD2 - CASSARAGGTLTEQYF TGTGCCAGCAGCGCACGAGCGGGAGGAACCCTAACCGAGCAGTACTTC
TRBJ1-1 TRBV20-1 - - CSARDQGLNTEAFF TGCAGTGCTAGAGATCAGGGGCTGAACACTGAAGCTTTCTTT
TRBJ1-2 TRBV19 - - CATQREGVVGYTF TGTGCCACCCAACGAGAGGGGGTGGTCGGCTACACCTTC
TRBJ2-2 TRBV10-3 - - CAIREHLNTGELFF TGTGCCATCAGGGAACACCTGAACACCGGGGAGCTGTTTTTT
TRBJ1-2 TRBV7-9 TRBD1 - CASSDQGAYGYTF TGTGCCAGCAGCGATCAGGGGGCGTATGGCTACACCTTC
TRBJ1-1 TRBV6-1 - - CASTLQGGAEAFF TGTGCCAGCACCTTACAGGGAGGGGCTGAAGCTTTCTTT
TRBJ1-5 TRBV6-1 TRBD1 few CALQGTERFQHF TGTGCCTTACAGGGGACAGAAAGGTTCCAGCATTTT
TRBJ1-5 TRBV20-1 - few CSARDGGGNQPQHF TGCAGTGCTAGAGATGGGGGGGGAAATCAGCCCCAGCATTTT
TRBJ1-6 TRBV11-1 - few CASSLEPTGNSPLHF TGTGCCAGCAGCTTAGAACCCACTGGTAATTCACCCCTCCACTTT
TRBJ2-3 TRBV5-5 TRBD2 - CASSLYGGNTDTQYF TGTGCCAGCAGCTTGTACGGGGGGAACACAGATACGCAGTATTTT
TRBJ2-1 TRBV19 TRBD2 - CASSMALAGQQFF TGTGCCAGTAGTATGGCTCTAGCGGGTCAGCAGTTCTTC
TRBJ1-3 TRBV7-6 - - CASSLGRVGNTIYF TGTGCCAGCAGCCTAGGACGGGTTGGAAACACCATATATTTT
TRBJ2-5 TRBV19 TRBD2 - CASSPRTSGRIEETQYF TGTGCCAGTAGTCCCCGGACTAGCGGGAGAATAGAAGAGACCCAGTACTTC
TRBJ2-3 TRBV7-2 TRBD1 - CASSLAAGGDLGDTQYF TGTGCCAGCAGCTTAGCGGCAGGGGGCGATCTGGGAGATACGCAGTATTTT
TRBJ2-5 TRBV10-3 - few CAISDPTYQETQYF TGTGCCATCAGCGACCCCACTTACCAAGAGACCCAGTACTTC
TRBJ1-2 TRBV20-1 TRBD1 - CSATGTDFNYGYTF TGCAGTGCAACCGGGACAGATTTTAACTATGGCTACACCTTC
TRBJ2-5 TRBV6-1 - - CASSRAGRAVQETQYF TGTGCCAGCAGTCGCGCCGGCCGGGCGGTCCAAGAGACCCAGTACTTC
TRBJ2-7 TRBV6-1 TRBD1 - CASSEAGTGLLHEQYF TGTGCCAGCAGTGAGGCCGGGACAGGGCTTCTCCACGAGCAGTACTTC
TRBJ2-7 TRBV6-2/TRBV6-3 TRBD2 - CASRSSGSSYEQYF TGTGCCAGCAGGTCTAGCGGGAGCTCCTACGAGCAGTACTTC
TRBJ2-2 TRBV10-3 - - CAISATGYTGELFF TGTGCCATCAGTGCCACAGGCTACACCGGGGAGCTGTTTTTT
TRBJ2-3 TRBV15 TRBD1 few CATSRVAGQGTDTQYF TGTGCCACCAGCAGAGTGGCGGGACAGGGCACAGATACGCAGTATTTT